A selection of T cell receptor beta chains follows, all from one sample in a study of OX40 agonist ivuxolimab in advanced cancers. Produced via immunoSEQ multiplex PCR; TCRdb's table is partial and in-frame only. The sample comprises approximately 39,000 clones, approximately 90% of which are singletons, and around 13% rests with the top ten. The sequenced sample was CD4+ or CD8+ T cells sorted from blood, obtained in a trial of the OX40 agonist ivuxolimab. These receptor sequences come from an adult with an advanced solid tumor such as melanoma, head and neck, liver or kidney cancer. The conserved cysteine and the conserved F or W are not part of the CDR3 here. D genes are given only for firm matches. Clone sizes are given selectively: once, few, many, or a class where the clone is expanded.

v_call	clone_size	d_call	j_call	cdr3_aa
TRBV30	NA	NA	TRBJ2-7	AWSGGDKIYEQY
TRBV6-5	once	TRBD2	TRBJ2-1	ASSSGLALEQF
TRBV4-1	NA	NA	TRBJ2-3	ASSQGVSSTDTQY
TRBV7-9	NA	NA	TRBJ2-1	ASSSPTHEQF
TRBV4-1	NA	TRBD2	TRBJ2-1	ASSQVERGEQF
TRBV7-2	NA	TRBD1	TRBJ2-7	ASSLVDRGIHEQY
TRBV14	NA	NA	TRBJ2-7	ASSQEQVVDEQY
TRBV9	NA	TRBD2	TRBJ2-2	ASNTGLAANTGELF
TRBV9	NA	NA	TRBJ2-1	ASSVDDSAYNEQF
TRBV5-6	NA	TRBD2	TRBJ2-2	ASSLGTSGPWGTGELF
TRBV6-5	NA	TRBD1	TRBJ1-4	ASSKGQSNEKLF
TRBV7-9	NA	NA	TRBJ2-1	ASSLGSSSYNEQF
TRBV6-6	NA	TRBD2	TRBJ2-7	ASRLGLAGATGEQY
TRBV19	NA	NA	TRBJ1-4	ASSPLQGEGEKLF
TRBV7-8	NA	NA	TRBJ2-7	ASSLAGFKDEQY
TRBV6-1	NA	NA	TRBJ2-7	ASRAGEQY
TRBV12-5	once	TRBD1	TRBJ1-3	ASPIAGQPSSDGNTIY
TRBV4-2	NA	NA	TRBJ2-2	ASSSGISFTGELF
TRBV7-9	NA	NA	TRBJ1-5	ASSQGGRQPQH
TRBV27	NA	NA	TRBJ2-4	ASSFQAKNIQY
TRBV27	NA	NA	TRBJ2-7	ASSLIGPIYEQY
TRBV9	NA	TRBD2	TRBJ2-5	ASSVGASGSLETQY
TRBV4-1	NA	NA	TRBJ1-4	ASSQGQGVNEKLF
TRBV29-1	once	NA	TRBJ2-7	SVGRDSSYEQY
TRBV4-3	NA	TRBD2	TRBJ2-7	ASSPYLPGTSGGEQY
TRBV9	NA	NA	TRBJ2-5	ASSVEETQY
TRBV27	NA	TRBD2	TRBJ2-1	ASSPATSGYNNEQF
TRBV19	NA	NA	TRBJ2-7	ASSMAGTSYEQY
TRBV18	NA	TRBD1	TRBJ1-4	ASSPTKGTGSEKLF
TRBV7-3	NA	TRBD1	TRBJ2-1	ASSLIRDRGTNEQF
TRBV5-4	NA	NA	TRBJ1-1	ASSLWPGAGGTEAF
TRBV4-2	NA	TRBD2	TRBJ2-1	ASSQVHSGSEQF
TRBV7-9	NA	NA	TRBJ2-3	ASSNQGFTDTQY
TRBV2	NA	TRBD2	TRBJ2-1	ASSASGSGNNEQF
TRBV19	NA	NA	TRBJ2-1	ASSYRVHEQF
TRBV5-1	NA	NA	TRBJ1-1	ASAGGPGTEAF
TRBV5-1	NA	NA	TRBJ2-7	ASSGGLLYEQY